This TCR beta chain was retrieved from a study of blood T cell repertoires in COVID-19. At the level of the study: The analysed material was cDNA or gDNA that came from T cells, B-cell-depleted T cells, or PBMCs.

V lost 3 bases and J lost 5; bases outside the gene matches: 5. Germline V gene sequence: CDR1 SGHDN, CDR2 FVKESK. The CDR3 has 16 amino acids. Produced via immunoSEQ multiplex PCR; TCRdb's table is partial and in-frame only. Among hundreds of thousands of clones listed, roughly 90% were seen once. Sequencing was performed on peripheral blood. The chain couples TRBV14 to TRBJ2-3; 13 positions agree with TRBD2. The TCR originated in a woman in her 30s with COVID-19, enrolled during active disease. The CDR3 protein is CASSHQLAGGRDTQYF. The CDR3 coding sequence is TGTGCCAGCAGCCATCAACTAGCGGGGGGGCGAGATACGCAGTATTTT.